This entry features one T cell receptor beta chain sequence. Its antigen is undetermined. The data belong to a study of OX40 agonist ivuxolimab in advanced cancers. Study context: The dose-escalation cohort had hepatocellular carcinoma, melanoma, renal cell or head and neck cancer. The eligibility criteria allowed prior anti-PD-1, anti-PD-L1 or anti-CTLA-4 therapy, and approximately 42% had some. Whole-study findings and limits: CD8+ T cells were the subset that, on average, had more expanded clones than CD4+.

After removal of 0 bases from V and 8 bases from J, the junction contained 2 bases not matched to a gene. CDR1 is SGHDT and CDR2 is YYEEEE in the germline V gene. This CDR3 spans 13 amino acids. Any history of autoimmune disease or systemic immunosuppression disqualified patients. Generated by immunoSEQ multiplex PCR, the TCRdb table keeps only in-frame clones and is missing some. Of some 74,000 clones in the sample, around 88% were seen once. The receptor comes from an adult with an advanced solid tumor such as melanoma, head and neck, liver or kidney cancer. The chain uses TRBV5-6 and TRBJ1-2; 9 nucleotides line up with TRBD1. The specimen was CD4+ or CD8+ T cells sorted from blood, collected in a trial of the OX40 agonist ivuxolimab. CDR3 nucleotides: TGTGCCAGCAGCTTGGGGACAGGGGACGGCTACACCTTC. This codes for CASSLGTGDGYTF.